The clone carrying this T cell receptor (beta chain) was seen more than once but under ten times. Its antigen is undetermined. Trimming cost V 3 bases and J 4 bases, with 6 bases left between them. The CDR3 totals 12 residues. Germline assignment: CDR1 WNHNN and CDR2 SYGVQD (reference sequence). These data originate in a study of T cell repertoires and HLA-DP antigens. Generated by immunoSEQ multiplex PCR, the TCRdb table keeps only in-frame clones and is missing some. The sample gives 65,000 to 90,000 clones, 80% of which show up once; roughly 1.5% is in the top ten. The V gene is TRBV10-1, the J gene TRBJ1-2; no clear D. The source material was CD4+ T cells from PBMCs. This sequence was found in a man in his 60s in good health and CMV-seronegative. The CDR3 DNA is TGCGCCAGCAGTGACACGTTCTATGGCTACACCTTC. Encoded protein: CASSDTFYGYTF.